This TCR beta chain was recovered during a study of T cell repertoires in cytomegalovirus infection. The sample holds a few counts of this clonotype. The antigen is unknown. TCRdb recomputed calls from the reads with MiXCR, one row per CDR3 protein. This table has hundreds of thousands of distinct CDR3 sequences, 32% appearing once. The ends lost 6 bases at V and 4 bases at J; junction bases unmatched: 7. The germline gives CDR1 SEHNR, CDR2 FQNEAQ (reference sequence). This CDR3 has 15 residues. This sequence joins TRBV7-9 and TRBJ2-1, with TRBD2 identical over 9 bases. The specimen was cultured CD8+ T cells from PBMCs, collected from culture after CMV antigen stimulation. This sequence was found in a human donor in good health (CMV status not recorded). Some clones in this sample may be carry-over from other donors' samples. The CDR3, as DNA: TGTGCCAGCAGTCAGGTAGCGGGGGTTTACAATGAGCAGTTCTTC. It is translated as CASSQVAGVYNEQFF.